The 3 T cell receptor beta chains given below trace back to one sample, sequenced in a study of metastatic and nonmetastatic thyroid tumors. TCRdb re-clonotyped the PCR reads via MiXCR. The table has tens of thousands of clones, around 12% seen once. Thyroid surgery was preceded by no treatment in any patient. Source material: tumor tissue. The receptors stem from a female donor with papillary thyroid cancer or a benign thyroid nodule (not recorded which). Some clones in this sample may be carry-over from other donors' samples.

A remark on this clone: Just one base apart from a much larger clone, this may be a read error. V and J are TRBV3-1 and TRBJ2-1, with D perhaps matching TRBD2 (6 bases). Germline V lookup: CDR1 LGHDT, CDR2 YNNKEL (reference sequence). The V gene lost 3 bases and the J gene lost 9 bases, with 15 bases spanning the gap. There are 14 residues in the CDR3. CDR3 in amino acids: CASSQTREACEQFF. CDR3 in DNA: TGTGCCAGCAGCCAGACTAGGGAGGCGTGTGAGCAGTTCTTC.

CDR3 DNA sequence: TGTGCCAGCAGCGCAGAAGGAGGAATGGGCTGGGATACGCAGTATTTT. As protein: CASSAEGGMGWDTQYF. The chain carries TRBV9 and TRBJ2-3; D is perhaps TRBD2 (5 bases). Trimming left V 3 bases short and J 6 bases short, with 20 bases between. Germline V gene data show CDR1 as SGDLS and CDR2 as YYNGEE. CDR3 size: 16 residues.

This clone was observed many times. This chain joins TRBV6-1 and TRBJ2-7, with 7 bases aligning to TRBD1. The V and J ends lost 11 bases and 0 bases, in that order; junction bases with no gene match: 10. Germline lookup yields CDR1 MNHNS and CDR2 SASEGT. The CDR3 extends over 14 amino acids. In DNA form, the CDR3 reads TGTGCCGGAGGAAGACAGGGCCGCTCCTACGAGCAGTACTTC. Its translation: CAGGRQGRSYEQYF.